The present entry profiles one T cell receptor beta chain with its context. The target antigen is unknown. The sample originates from a study of shared clonotypes between healthy human individuals. As for the study in general: Per donor, three plates held CD4 naive cells, three held CD4 memory, two held CD8 naive and one held CD8 memory. Whole-study results and caveats: Among the subsets, naive ones generally showed larger estimated richness than memory ones.

Terminally differentiated effector memory CD45RA+ cells were excluded by CCR7 positive selection of CD45RO-negative cells. Every immunoSEQ plate was one replicate of a subset's evenly spread DNA. Authors' processing steps: ImmunoSEQ gave junction-only sequences without quality scores, so filtering differed. Method: immunoSEQ multiplex PCR; TCRdb's copy keeps in-frame clones and lacks some. From that table come the V and J calls and clone size; the DNA was used to work out D and trimming. The sample lists some 2.1 million clones, roughly 94% seen once, with 0.9% to 1.3% in the top ten. The CDR3 loop spans 12 amino acids. V was shortened by 7 bases and J by 4 bases, with 9 bases between the two germline ends. Germline V gene data show CDR1 as WSHSY and CDR2 as SAAADI.

This clonotype was sampled from a man younger than 30 in good health. The chain combines TRBV10-2 with TRBJ2-3, with D unclear. Sample: naive CD8+ T cells sorted from blood. The CDR3 here is CASTHGADTQYF. Here the CDR3 DNA reads TGCGCCAGCACTCACGGCGCAGATACGCAGTATTTT.